A single sample is the source of the 14 T cell receptor beta chains below, sequenced in a study of blood T cell repertoires in COVID-19 (dated by TCRdb to the early 2020s). Receptor libraries were prepared by the immunoSEQ multiplex PCR assay. The source is immuneACCESS, and TCRdb retained only in-frame sequences with V and J called. Part of the clones is not carried over; for the studies checked, unresolved V genes explain less than half of this, and the remainder is unexplained. The sample table contains a few hundred thousand clones; only one count was recorded for just over 85% of them. The ten largest clones add up to less than 4.5% of the sample. What was sequenced was PBMCs or T cells enriched from blood (not recorded which). The receptors stem from a man younger than 45 who had recovered from COVID-19.

The chain joins TRBV12-3 or TRBV12-4 to TRBJ2-7, with D perhaps matching TRBD1 (6 bases). This CDR3 region has 13 residues. Trimming took off 5 bases at V and 3 bases at J, with 11 bases between the two ends. CDR3 protein: CASSPGQDYEQYF. CDR3 nucleotides: TGTGCCAGCAGTCCGGGACAAGACTACGAGCAGTACTTC.

The CDR3 nucleotides are TGTGCCAGCAGCCAAGGGTTCGCGAGGGATACGCAGTATTTT. Protein product: CASSQGFARDTQYF. V gene TRBV3-1 (or the pseudogene TRBV3-2) combines with J gene TRBJ2-3; D not resolved. The CDR3 has 14 residues. V was shortened by 1 base and J by 6 bases, with 11 bases between the two germline ends. Germline V lookup: CDR1 LGHDT, CDR2 YNNKEL (reference sequence).

This rearrangement joins TRBV5-1 to TRBJ1-2, with 7 bases identical to TRBD1. The CDR3 totals 15 residues. V shed 5 bases, J shed 4 bases, and the junction held 11 bases outside the gene matches. Looked up from germline, CDR1 is SGHRS and CDR2 is YFSETQ. CDR3 protein: CASRENRGGGYGYTF. CDR3 coding DNA: TGCGCCAGCAGAGAGAACAGGGGTGGCGGCTATGGCTACACCTTC.

The chain is built from TRBV6-5 and TRBJ2-1, with 10 bases fitting TRBD2. V dropped 6 bases and J dropped 4; count of bases not matched to a gene: 6. The CDR3 spans 15 residues. Germline CDR1 is MNHEY and CDR2 is SVGAGI. Here the CDR3 DNA reads TGTGCCAGCAGCCAAGGACTAGCGGATTACAATGAGCAGTTCTTC. Its translation: CASSQGLADYNEQFF.

In DNA form, the CDR3 reads TGTGCCAGCAGCTCTTCAGTCGGACTAGCGCTATACAATGAGCAGTTCTTC. Translated: CASSSSVGLALYNEQFF. The genes are TRBV7-6 and TRBJ2-1; 9 bases line up with TRBD2. The germline V gene has CDR1 SGHVS and CDR2 FNYEAQ. The CDR3 extends over 17 amino acids. J gave up 4 bases and V 4 bases, and 11 bases lay outside the gene matches.

As to this clone: Other nucleotide sequences in the sample specify the same CDR3. V and J are TRBV18 and TRBJ1-3; 11 nucleotides match TRBD1. J gave up 8 bases and V 3 bases, and 0 bases lay outside the gene matches. The CDR3 runs 13 residues. Germline V gene sequence: CDR1 KGHSH, CDR2 LQKENI. The CDR3 is CASSPGQGDTIYF. In nucleotides, the CDR3 is TGTGCCAGCTCACCGGGACAGGGGGACACCATATATTTT. Full variable domain (rest looked up from reference TRBV18 and TRBJ1-3): NAGVMQNPRHLVRRRGQEARLRCSPMKGHSHVYWYRQLPEEGLKFMVYLQKENIIDESGMPKERFSAEFPKEGPSILRIQQVVRGDSAAYFCASSPGQGDTIYFGEGSWLTVV.

V gene TRBV4-1 combines with J gene TRBJ2-1; 8 bases align to TRBD1. Germline assignment: CDR1 MGHRA and CDR2 YSYEKL. CDR3 length: 13 residues. Germline trimming cut 6 bases from V and 7 bases from J; bases unmatched to any gene: 5. The CDR3 nucleotides read TGCGCCAGCAGAGGACAGGGAAAGAATGAGCAGTTCTTC. The encoded protein is CASRGQGKNEQFF.

The V call is TRBV24-1, the J call TRBJ1-3, with 8 bases aligning to TRBD1. Trimming at V came to 2 bases and at J to 5 bases, leaving 7 bases not matched to a gene. The CDR3 contains 16 residues. CDR1 and CDR2 from the germline V gene are KGHDR and SFDVKD. Here the CDR3 reads CATSDSGQGGRNTIYF. CDR3 sequence (DNA): TGTGCCACCAGTGATTCCGGACAGGGAGGGAGAAACACCATATATTTT.

In DNA form, the CDR3 reads TGTGCCACCGCTGGGACAGTGAACACTGAAGCTTTCTTT. Translated, it gives CATAGTVNTEAFF. The chain recombines TRBV6-5 with TRBJ1-1; the match to TRBD1 covers 7 bases. Trimming removed 10 bases from V and 0 bases from J; junction bases left unmatched: 5. The CDR3 contains 13 residues. Germline CDR1 is MNHEY and CDR2 is SVGAGI.

This chain joins TRBV3-1 (or the pseudogene TRBV3-2) and TRBJ1-5, with D tentatively TRBD1 (5 bases). Germline loops: CDR1 LGHDT, CDR2 YNNKEL (reference sequence). The length of the CDR3 is 12 residues. The V end lost 1 base, the J end lost 16 bases, and 14 bases lay between the germline ends. CDR3 nucleotide sequence: TGTGCCAGCAGCCAAGGCCAGGGCTCCGTTCATTTT. This gives the protein CASSQGQGSVHF.

The genes are TRBV2 and TRBJ2-7; D unresolved. The CDR3 sequence is 11 residues long. V was cut by 6 bases and J by 3 bases, with 6 bases left in between. Looked up from germline, CDR1 is SNHLY and CDR2 is FYNNEI. The CDR3 protein is CASRYFYEQYF. The CDR3 DNA reads TGTGCCAGCAGATATTTCTACGAGCAGTACTTC. Supplemented by reference TRBV2 and TRBJ2-7, the full variable domain reads EPEVTQTPSHQVTQMGQEVILRCVPISNHLYFYWYRQILGQKVEFLVSFYNNEISEKSEIFDDQFSVERPDGSNFTLKIRSTKLEDSAMYFCASRYFYEQYFGPGTRLTVT.

The chain has TRBV5-8 and TRBJ2-3, with D tentatively TRBD1 (5 bases). CDR1 is SGHTS and CDR2 is YDEGEE in the germline V gene. The V end was cut by 1 base, the J end by 0 bases, with 12 bases between. The CDR3 loop spans 16 amino acids. CDR3 coding DNA: TGTGCCAGCAGCTTGTTTGGGGCGCGGAGCACAGATACGCAGTATTTT. This codes for CASSLFGARSTDTQYF.

A single count supports this clone. The V and J genes are TRBV6-5 and TRBJ2-3; TRBD1 aligns across 8 bases. Germline V gene sequence: CDR1 MNHEY, CDR2 SVGAGI. With V trimmed by 6 bases and J by 7 bases, 6 bases remained unmatched. CDR3 size: 13 residues. CDR3 in amino acids: CASRTGERNTQYF. The CDR3 region has the DNA TGTGCCAGCAGGACAGGGGAACGTAATACGCAGTATTTT.

CDR3 sequence: CATSEAGRTYEQYF. The CDR3 DNA follows: TGTGCCACCAGTGAGGCCGGACGGACTTACGAGCAGTACTTC. The chain carries TRBV24-1 and TRBJ2-7; the D gene is possibly TRBD2 (5 bases). V gave up 4 bases and J gave up 4 bases, with 13 bases separating them. CDR3 size: 14 residues. Germline-derived CDR1 and CDR2 are KGHDR and SFDVKD.